The source of this T cell receptor beta chain is a study of Ad26.COV2.S vaccination and SARS-CoV-2 variants. Study results and limitations: There was reportedly substantial breadth in spike-specific CD8+ and CD4+ T cell responses after vaccination.

Concerning this clone itself: Its antigen remains unknown.

The V gene's germline CDR1 is SGHVS and CDR2 FQNEAQ. After removal of 4 bases from V and 6 bases from J, the junction contained 14 bases not matched to a gene. The CDR3 is made up of 17 amino acids. Regarding treatment: about 20 received Ad26.COV2.S at low or high dose, single or two shots; about 5 received placebo; per-sample allocation not given. It was on day 63 after the first vaccine or placebo injection that samples were taken. Clones were sequenced by immunoSEQ multiplex PCR, and TCRdb holds only the in-frame ones, with some missing. Counted here are roughly 300,000 clones, 80% to 90% occurring once; the ten biggest clones make up about 11%.

Sequences were derived from peripheral blood, sampled in a trial of Ad26.COV2.S vaccine versus placebo. The chain carries TRBV7-8 and TRBJ1-1; TRBD1 matches 10 bases. The sequence derives from a person between 18 and 65 years old who received the Ad26.COV2.S COVID-19 vaccine or a placebo. The DNA of the CDR3 is TGTGCCAGCAGCTCAGAGACAGGGGGCTGGGTATACGCTGAAGCTTTCTTT. This sequence encodes CASSSETGGWVYAEAFF.